This T cell receptor (beta chain) was recovered during a study of shared clonotypes between healthy human individuals. As regards this clone: This sample also contains other DNA sequences that code for the same CDR3.

Genomic DNA (from each subset) was split evenly across several immunoSEQ plates. Using immunoSEQ multiplex PCR, the repertoire was profiled, and TCRdb retains in-frame clones only, with some absent. The profile shows roughly 650,000 clones, approximately 96% of them singletons. It was CD45RO-negative cells, positively selected for CCR7, that made up naive CD8 cells, with terminally differentiated effector memory CD45RA+ cells excluded. The V and J ends lost 6 bases and 1 base respectively, with 7 bases between them. Per germline, CDR1 DFQATT and CDR2 SNEGSKA (reference sequence). The CDR3 spans 11 residues.

This receptor was identified in a woman aged 25 to 39 in good health. Sequenced: naive CD8+ T cells sorted from blood. The V call is TRBV20-1, the J call TRBJ2-7; no definite D call. The CDR3 spells CSAPDSYEQYF. Written as DNA, the CDR3 is TGCAGTGCGCCAGATTCCTACGAGCAGTACTTC.